This T cell receptor beta chain was captured in a study of human T cells and chemical hapten exposure. This clonotype was counted only a few times. This CDR3 is built from 15 residues. The V end lost 0 bases, the J end lost 0 bases, and 7 bases lay between the germline ends. Per germline, CDR1 KGHSH and CDR2 LQKENI. In the library, unique molecular identifiers were attached to individual cDNA molecules. TCRdb used MiXCR to reprocess the RACE reads, holding one entry per CDR3 protein. The sample has 95,000 to 130,000 distinct CDR3 sequences; about 12% are singletons. Time point here: patch test 1, 2 weeks after DPC sensitization. Treatment defined: therapeutic diphenylcyclopropenone sensitization with weekly scalp DPC.

The V and J genes are TRBV18 and TRBJ2-3; D gene ambiguous. The sequencing here drew on whole blood, taken in connection with sensitization to the hapten diphenylcyclopropenone (DPC). The source is a woman between 50 and 59 years old with alopecia areata. Some clones in this sample may be carry-over from other donors' samples. CDR3 DNA sequence: TGTGCCAGCTCACCACCGGGCCTTAGCACAGATACGCAGTATTTT. Translated: CASSPPGLSTDTQYF. Full variable domain (missing parts from reference TRBV18 and TRBJ2-3): NAGVMQNPRHLVRRRGQEARLRCSPMKGHSHVYWYRQLPEEGLKFMVYLQKENIIDESGMPKERFSAEFPKEGPSILRIQQVVRGDSAAYFCASSPPGLSTDTQYFGPGTRLTVL.